This T cell receptor (beta chain) derives from a study of cytomegalovirus exposure and HLA in healthy donors. J lost 8 bases, V lost 0 bases, and 7 bases had no gene match. The CDR3 totals 15 residues. Germline V lookup: CDR1 SGHRS, CDR2 YFSETQ. A multiplex PCR was run with 60 Vbeta primers and 13 Jbeta primers. The repertoire was sequenced with immunoSEQ multiplex PCR; TCRdb's copy has only in-frame clones and lacks some. The table lists 65,000 to 100,000 clones, more than 75% of them singletons, with roughly 14% in the top ten. The sequenced sample consisted of PBMCs. The receptor was isolated from a middle-aged woman in good health and CMV-seropositive. This chain uses TRBV5-1 with TRBJ2-1; TRBD1 matches 8 bases. The DNA for the CDR3 is TGCGCCAGCAGCTTGGCCGAGCAGGGGGCGGATGAGCAGTTCTTC. Translated, it gives CASSLAEQGADEQFF.